This entry is about one T cell receptor beta chain. Antigen unknown. In blood CD8+ and CD4+ T cells, TCR beta underwent sequencing. Isolation of CD8+ and CD4+ T cells was performed negatively, whereas enrichment of TEMRA cells was done by FACS. With random hexamers, 0.5 to 1 ug RNA was reverse transcribed. Each CDR3 protein is one row after TCRdb ran MiXCR on the immunoSEQ multiplex PCR reads. The sample has roughly 190,000 distinct CDR3 sequences, approximately 94% seen once. The data originate from a study of CD8 T cells in Susac syndrome. General study findings and limits: By the study's own acknowledgment, its TCR sequencing and HLA analysis included relatively few individuals.

The material sequenced was CD4+ T cells from PBMCs. The receptor was derived from a human donor in good health.

The CDR3 is CSASPMTEAFF. As DNA, the CDR3 is TGCAGTGCTTCCCCGATGACTGAAGCTTTCTTT. The genes are TRBV20-1 and TRBJ1-1; D unclear. Trimming took 5 bases from V and 5 from J, leaving 9 bases between them. CDR3 size: 11 residues. CDR1 is DFQATT and CDR2 is SNEGSKA in the germline V gene (reference sequence).